This entry lists 2 T cell receptor beta chains sequenced from one sample in a study of cytomegalovirus exposure and HLA in healthy donors (dated by TCRdb to the late 2010s). Library generation was performed with the immunoSEQ multiplex PCR assay. The multiplex PCR relied on a mix of 60 forward primers for TCR Vbeta segments and 13 reverse primers for TCR Jbeta segments. Held by TCRdb, this immuneACCESS table contains in-frame sequences only and omits some clones. Under half of the omission traces to an unresolved V gene where checked; the cause of the rest is unknown. This sample lists around 130,000 clones; about 75% were detected once. The ten largest clones take up about 1.5% of the sample. The sample comprised PBMCs. The receptors originated from a woman in her twenties or thirties in good health and CMV-seronegative.

The rearrangement uses TRBV7-9 and TRBJ2-1; 8 nucleotides align to TRBD2. With V trimmed by 1 base and J by 9 bases, 5 bases remained unmatched. Per germline, CDR1 SEHNR and CDR2 FQNEAQ (reference sequence). This CDR3 comprises 14 residues. CDR3: CASSLEVSGIEQFF. In DNA form, the CDR3 reads TGTGCCAGCAGCTTAGAGGTTAGCGGGATTGAGCAGTTCTTC. Drawing the rest from reference TRBV7-9 and TRBJ2-1, the complete variable domain is DTGVSQNPRHKITKRGQNVTFRCDPISEHNRLYWYRQTLGQGPEFLTYFQNEAQLEKSRLLSDRFSAERPKGSFSTLEIQRTEQGDSAMYLCASSLEVSGIEQFFGPGTRLTVL.

The chain recombines TRBV18 with TRBJ2-5; weak D call: TRBD2 (6 bases). From germline, CDR1 is KGHSH and CDR2 LQKENI. Trimming cost V 3 bases and J 2 bases, with 13 bases left between them. The CDR3 consists of 15 residues. CDR3 sequence: CASSPRDSYQETQYF. CDR3 nucleotides: TGTGCCAGCTCACCCCGGGACTCTTATCAAGAGACCCAGTACTTC.